These 25 T cell receptor beta chains originate from one sample sequenced in a study of blood T cell repertoires in COVID-19. Data came from immunoSEQ multiplex PCR; TCRdb stores just in-frame clones and leaves some out. The data show more than 120,000 clones, about 92% seen once. Sequencing input: peripheral blood. The receptors were sampled from a human donor in a cohort sampled during active COVID-19.

The V and J genes are TRBV19 and TRBJ2-2; possible D gene TRBD1, 7 bases. CDR1 is LNHDA and CDR2 is SQIVND in the germline V gene (reference sequence). Deletions cut 4 bases from V and 3 bases from J, with 15 bases between. The CDR3 contains 16 residues. As DNA, the CDR3 is TGTGCCAGTAGTAATAGGAGGGGGCAAGACACCGGGGAGCTGTTTTTT. Translation: CASSNRRGQDTGELFF.

This chain links TRBV19 with TRBJ1-4; 9 bases map to TRBD1. The CDR3 covers 14 residues. The V gene's germline CDR1 is LNHDA and CDR2 SQIVND (reference sequence). Germline trimming cut 6 bases from V and 7 bases from J; bases unmatched to any gene: 6. The CDR3 spells CASRTGGVGEKLFF. CDR3 nucleotides: TGTGCCAGTAGAACAGGGGGCGTAGGTGAAAAACTGTTTTTT.

The chain carries TRBV10-3 and TRBJ2-5; the D gene is possibly TRBD1 (6 bases). The germline gives CDR1 ENHRY, CDR2 SYGVKD. Trimming pared 6 bases from V and 5 bases from J, leaving 13 bases between. The CDR3 consists of 13 residues. CDR3 residues: CAISNTGIETQYF. In DNA, the CDR3 is TGTGCCATCAGCAATACAGGGATTGAGACCCAGTACTTC.

The rearrangement joins TRBV5-6 to TRBJ2-3; D gene uncertain. V was pared by 1 base and J by 2 bases, with 8 bases between. The CDR3 loop spans 14 amino acids. Germline CDR1 SGHDT, CDR2 YYEEEE. The CDR3 loop is CASSLRTVTDTQYF. The CDR3 DNA reads TGTGCCAGCAGCTTGCGAACAGTCACAGATACGCAGTATTTT.

This rearrangement joins TRBV9 to TRBJ2-3, with a tentative D call TRBD2 (7 bases). The germline V and J ends were trimmed by 0 bases and 4 bases, with 12 bases remaining between them. The germline CDR1 and CDR2 sequences are SGDLS and YYNGEE. The CDR3 is 15 amino acids. The CDR3 DNA follows: TGTGCCAGCAGCGTAGGGGGGGGGCAGGCAGATACGCAGTATTTT. Its translation: CASSVGGGQADTQYF.

The V gene is TRBV18, the J gene TRBJ2-5, with D perhaps matching TRBD2 (6 bases). CDR1 is KGHSH and CDR2 is LQKENI in the germline V gene. The V end lost 2 bases, the J end lost 5 bases, and 18 bases lay between the germline ends. The CDR3 consists of 16 residues. The CDR3 DNA reads as TGTGCCAGCTCACCAACCCAGGAGGGCTCAAGGGAGACCCAGTACTTC. Its translation: CASSPTQEGSRETQYF.

V is TRBV9 and J is TRBJ1-2, with 8 bases matching TRBD1. J was trimmed by 7 bases and V by 6 bases; bases with no gene match: 11. The length of the CDR3 is 14 residues. CDR1 SGDLS and CDR2 YYNGEE come from the germline V gene. In DNA form, the CDR3 reads TGTGCCAGCACCGGAGGGCAGGGGGCAGTTGGCTACACCTTC. Its translation: CASTGGQGAVGYTF.

DNA of the CDR3: TGTGCCAGCAGTGTAGCTAGCGGGGACACCGGGGAGCTGTTTTTT. Translation gives CASSVASGDTGELFF. The gene calls are TRBV6-1 and TRBJ2-2; 9 positions match TRBD2. The V gene end was trimmed by 4 bases and the J gene end by 3 bases; junction bases not matched to a gene: 3. The germline V gene encodes CDR1 MNHNS and CDR2 SASEGT. The CDR3 is made up of 15 amino acids.

The chain carries TRBV6-2 or TRBV6-3 and TRBJ1-4, with unresolved D. The CDR3 totals 13 residues. Germline V gene data show CDR1 as MNHEY and CDR2 as SVGEGT. Deletions cut 6 bases from V and 10 bases from J, with 15 bases between. CDR3 sequence: CASSPAGYGKLFF. The CDR3 DNA is TGTGCCAGCAGCCCCGCAGGCTACGGAAAACTGTTTTTT.

The rearrangement links TRBV7-3 to TRBJ1-6; TRBD1 is a possible D gene (6 bases). Germline V gives CDR1 SGHTA, CDR2 FQGTGA. The CDR3 totals 14 residues. The V and J ends lost 3 bases and 6 bases respectively, with 9 bases between them. In DNA form, the CDR3 reads TGTGCCAGCAGCTTGGGGACAACTAATTCACCCCTCCACTTT. It yields the protein CASSLGTTNSPLHF. Full variable domain (rest looked up from reference TRBV7-3 and TRBJ1-6): GAGVSQTPSNKVTEKGKYVELRCDPISGHTALYWYRQSLGQGPEFLIYFQGTGAADDSGLPNDRFFAVRPEGSVSTLKIQRTERGDSAVYLCASSLGTTNSPLHFGNGTRLTVT.

V usage is TRBV5-1 and J usage is TRBJ1-2; possible D gene TRBD1, 6 bases. CDR1 is SGHRS, CDR2 YFSETQ, per germline. With 3 bases removed from V and 2 bases from J, the gap between germline ends came to 17 bases. CDR3 size: 16 residues. The CDR3 bases are TGCGCCAGCAGCTGGGCCGGGGGGCAAGGCAACTATGGCTACACCTTC. Translation: CASSWAGGQGNYGYTF.

V gene TRBV7-2 combines with J gene TRBJ1-6; D is possibly TRBD1 (6 bases). Germline V gene data show CDR1 as SGHTA and CDR2 as FQGNSA. CDR3 size: 16 residues. V shed 5 bases and J shed 7 bases, with 18 bases lying between them. CDR3 amino acids: CASSPPLGGHNSPLHF. CDR3 nucleotides: TGTGCCAGCAGCCCACCTCTAGGGGGTCACAATTCACCCCTCCACTTT. The full variable domain, rest sourced from reference TRBV7-2 and TRBJ1-6, is GAGVSQSPSNKVTEKGKDVELRCDPISGHTALYWYRQSLGQGLEFLIYFQGNSAPDKSGLPSDRFSAERTGGSVSTLTIQRTQQEDSAVYLCASSPPLGGHNSPLHFGNGTRLTVT.

This sequence joins TRBV11-2 and TRBJ2-3; D gene uncertain. The V end lost 5 bases, the J end lost 6 bases, and 6 bases lay between the germline ends. The CDR3 totals 11 residues. CDR1 and CDR2 (germline): SGHAT, FQNNGV. The CDR3 loop reads CASSISDTQYF. CDR3 coding DNA: TGTGCCAGCAGCATCAGTGATACGCAGTATTTT.

The chain has TRBV12-3 or TRBV12-4 and TRBJ2-3; 9 positions match TRBD2. The CDR3 has 13 residues. After removal of 6 bases from V and 4 bases from J, the junction contained 2 bases not matched to a gene. This CDR3 is CASSQRGADTQYF. The CDR3 DNA follows: TGTGCCAGCAGCCAGCGGGGGGCAGATACGCAGTATTTT.

The V call is TRBV5-1, the J call TRBJ2-5, with D possibly TRBD2 on 7 matching bases. The germline CDR1 and CDR2 sequences are SGHRS and YFSETQ. The CDR3 loop spans 15 amino acids. Between the trimmed V and J ends, which lost 4 bases and 5 bases, there was a span of 18 bases. This chain's CDR3 is CASSPGRGADETQYF. CDR3 bases: TGCGCCAGCAGCCCGGGACGGGGGGCCGATGAGACCCAGTACTTC.

The gene calls are TRBV7-6 and TRBJ2-7; 11 nucleotides agree with TRBD1. Germline trimming cut 0 bases from V and 3 bases from J; bases unmatched to any gene: 1. The CDR3 length is 15 residues. Per the germline V gene, CDR1 is SGHVS and CDR2 is FNYEAQ. The CDR3 region is CASSLAGTGGYEQYF. The CDR3, as DNA: TGTGCCAGCAGCTTAGCGGGGACAGGGGGCTACGAGCAGTACTTC.

The rearrangement links TRBV4-1 to TRBJ2-3, with 9 bases lining up with TRBD2. This CDR3 is 16 amino acids long. Germline V gene sequence: CDR1 MGHRA, CDR2 YSYEKL. V shed 4 bases, J shed 4 bases, and the junction held 9 bases outside the gene matches. CDR3 sequence reads: CASSPGKGGGADTQYF. CDR3 DNA: TGCGCCAGCAGCCCTGGAAAGGGCGGGGGGGCAGATACGCAGTATTTT.

The rearrangement uses TRBV27 and TRBJ2-2; D possibly corresponds to TRBD1 (5 bases). The CDR3 is 16 residues long. V was cut by 5 bases and J by 4 bases, with 17 bases left in between. Germline V CDR1 and CDR2: MNHEY, SMNVEV (reference sequence). CDR3 residues: CASSLRRQGSTGELFF. The CDR3, as DNA: TGTGCCAGCAGTCTACGTCGGCAGGGTAGCACCGGGGAGCTGTTTTTT.

The genes are TRBV7-2 and TRBJ1-2, with D possibly matching TRBD1 (6 bases). The V end lost 4 bases, the J end lost 3 bases, and 15 bases lay between the germline ends. There are 15 residues in the CDR3. Germline CDR1 is SGHTA and CDR2 is FQGNSA. The chain's CDR3 is CASSSRLQGYYGYTF. The DNA for the CDR3 is TGTGCCAGCAGCTCCCGCTTACAGGGCTACTATGGCTACACCTTC.

CDR3: CASSLMSPSNEQFF. The CDR3 nucleotides are TGCGCCAGCAGCTTGATGTCCCCGAGCAATGAGCAGTTCTTC. The chain recombines TRBV5-1 with TRBJ2-1, with D uncertain. This CDR3 has 14 amino acids. CDR1 is SGHRS and CDR2 is YFSETQ in the germline V gene. V lost 1 base, J lost 6 bases, and 11 bases lay in between.

This CDR3 is CASSFTAPDRGNTIYF. The CDR3 coding sequence is TGTGCCAGCAGTTTTACCGCCCCGGACAGGGGAAACACCATATATTTT. V is TRBV6-6 and J is TRBJ1-3, with 7 positions matching TRBD1. The CDR3 is 16 residues long. Losses at the gene ends were 4 bases for V and 4 bases for J; bases not matched to a gene: 10. Germline loops: CDR1 MNHNY, CDR2 SVGAGI (reference sequence).

This clone was observed a few times. The chain uses TRBV7-8 and TRBJ1-5; 7 nucleotides align to TRBD1. V lost 8 bases, J lost 7 bases, and 11 bases stayed unmatched. This CDR3 has 14 residues. CDR1 and CDR2 (germline): SGHVS, FQNEAQ. CDR3 protein: CASARGGDGQPQHF. The CDR3 DNA is TGTGCCAGCGCAAGAGGGGGCGACGGGCAGCCCCAGCATTTT.

This chain connects TRBV7-6 to TRBJ2-7; TRBD1 aligns across 8 bases. Germline CDR1 is SGHVS and CDR2 is FNYEAQ. The trim removed 1 base at V and 4 bases at J, leaving 9 bases unmatched. The CDR3 is 16 amino acids. CDR3 coding DNA: TGTGCCAGCAGCTTAGGGGGTCCGGGACAGGCGTACGAGCAGTACTTC. Translation gives CASSLGGPGQAYEQYF.

The rearrangement joins TRBV19 to TRBJ1-5, with TRBD1 matching 7 bases. The CDR3 is 15 amino acids. Germline-derived CDR1 and CDR2 are LNHDA and SQIVND (reference sequence). The V gene end was trimmed by 0 bases and the J gene end by 6 bases; junction bases not matched to a gene: 5. CDR3 DNA: TGTGCCAGTAGTATAGAGACAGGGAGGATTCAGCCCCAGCATTTT. Its translation is CASSIETGRIQPQHF.

About this clone: Distinct nucleotide sequences in the sample also encode this CDR3. V gene TRBV2 combines with J gene TRBJ1-2; 7 nucleotides match TRBD1. The germline V gene has CDR1 SNHLY and CDR2 FYNNEI. The V and J ends lost 4 bases and 0 bases, in that order; junction bases with no gene match: 2. There are 14 residues in the CDR3. In nucleotides, the CDR3 is TGTGCCAGCAGTGGACAGGGCGCTAACTATGGCTACACCTTC. Translation gives CASSGQGANYGYTF.